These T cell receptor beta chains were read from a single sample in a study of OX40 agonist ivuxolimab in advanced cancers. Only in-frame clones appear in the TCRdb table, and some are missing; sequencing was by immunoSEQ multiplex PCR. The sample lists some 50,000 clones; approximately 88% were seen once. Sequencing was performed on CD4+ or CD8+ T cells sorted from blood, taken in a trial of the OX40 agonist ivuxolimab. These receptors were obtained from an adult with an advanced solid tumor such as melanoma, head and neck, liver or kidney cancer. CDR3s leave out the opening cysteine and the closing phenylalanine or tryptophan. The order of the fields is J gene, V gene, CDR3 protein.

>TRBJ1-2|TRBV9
ASSVSGQGAYGYT
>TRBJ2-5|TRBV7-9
ASSLRLAGERETQY
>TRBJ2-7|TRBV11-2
ASSLGAGFRYEQY
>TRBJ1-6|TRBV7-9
ASSLAQYNSPLH
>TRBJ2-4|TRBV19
ASSLAGRDIQY
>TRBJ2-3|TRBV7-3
ASSLGTSDPDTQY
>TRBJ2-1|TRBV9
ASSASGSSYNEQF
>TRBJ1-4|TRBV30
AWSRAGTEKLF
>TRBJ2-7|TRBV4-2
ASSPTPSYEQY
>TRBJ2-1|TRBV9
ASSLGSMGHNEQF
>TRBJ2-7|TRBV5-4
ASSPGLGPYEQY
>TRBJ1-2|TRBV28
ASSDSGQINGYT
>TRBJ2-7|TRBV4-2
ASSQTGSRYEQY
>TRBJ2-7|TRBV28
ASRPGTAFIYEQY
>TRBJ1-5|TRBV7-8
ASSLSNPILASRRNQPQH
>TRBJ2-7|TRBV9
ASSVEDSSYEQY
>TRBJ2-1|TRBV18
ASSPPGTPYNEQF
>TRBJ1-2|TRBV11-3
ASSFGGGYT